This T cell receptor beta chain is drawn from a study of shared clonotypes between healthy human individuals. The table came from immunoSEQ multiplex PCR; TCRdb's copy has only in-frame clones and leaves some out. The sample yields roughly 2.5 million clones, about 92% seen once. The CDR3 runs 15 residues. Looked up from germline, CDR1 is LNHNV and CDR2 is YYDKDF (reference sequence). Between the trimmed V and J ends, which lost 0 bases and 1 base, there was a span of 6 bases. Sample: naive CD4+ T cells sorted from blood. Subset described: CD45RA+ positively selected. The source of this sequence is a man aged 18 to 30 in good health. The gene calls are TRBV15 and TRBJ1-4; D not resolved. CDR3 amino acids: CATSREQLTNEKLFF. The CDR3 DNA follows: TGTGCCACCAGCAGAGAGCAGTTAACTAATGAAAAACTGTTTTTT.